The text below deals with one T cell receptor (beta chain). Its specificity is not known. J was trimmed by 0 bases and V by 7 bases; bases with no gene match: 6. This CDR3 region has 15 residues. In germline, CDR1 is DFQATT, CDR2 SNEGSKA (reference sequence). This entry belongs to a study of T-cell memory formation after mild COVID-19. Study at large: Across donors, TCR clusters were largely donor specific. Study observations and caveats: Clones contracting over day 15 to 85 were CD4/CD8 balanced, with later expanders leaning CD4+.

TCRdb reprocessed the 5' RACE reads via MiXCR and lists one record per CDR3 protein. The table includes roughly 130,000 distinct CDR3 sequences, approximately 5.9% detected once. Sample: PBMCs or a T cell subset sorted from them (not recorded which). The chain links TRBV20-1 to TRBJ1-4, with TRBD1 matching 9 bases. The receptor was isolated from an adult woman who had mild COVID-19 (a few samples of this study predate the infection). Cell type and time point are not known. CDR3 in DNA: TGCAGTGTGGGTACAGGGGGCCCAACTAATGAAAAACTGTTTTTT. This codes for CSVGTGGPTNEKLFF.